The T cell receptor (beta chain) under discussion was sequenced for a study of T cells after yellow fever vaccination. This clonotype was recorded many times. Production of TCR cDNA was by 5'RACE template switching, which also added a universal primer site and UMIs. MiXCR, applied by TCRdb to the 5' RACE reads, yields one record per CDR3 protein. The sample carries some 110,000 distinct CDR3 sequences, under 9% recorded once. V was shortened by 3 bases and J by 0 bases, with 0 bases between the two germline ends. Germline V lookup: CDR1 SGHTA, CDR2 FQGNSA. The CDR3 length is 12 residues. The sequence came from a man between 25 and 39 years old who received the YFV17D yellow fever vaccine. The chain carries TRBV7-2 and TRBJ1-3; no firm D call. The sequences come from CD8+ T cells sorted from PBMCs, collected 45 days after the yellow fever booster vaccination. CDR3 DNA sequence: TGTGCCAGCAGCTTCTCTGGAAACACCATATATTTT. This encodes CASSFSGNTIYF. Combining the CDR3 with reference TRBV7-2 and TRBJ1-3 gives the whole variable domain GAGVSQSPSNKVTEKGKDVELRCDPISGHTALYWYRQSLGQGLEFLIYFQGNSAPDKSGLPSDRFSAERTGGSVSTLTIQRTQQEDSAVYLCASSFSGNTIYFGEGSWLTVV.